One sample yielded the 3 T cell receptor beta chains listed below, sequenced in a study of OX40 agonist ivuxolimab in advanced cancers. Profiling relied on immunoSEQ multiplex PCR, and the TCRdb table lists in-frame clones only, not all of them. The sample lists 80,000 or so clones; 85% to 90% were seen once. This sample comprised CD4+ or CD8+ T cells sorted from blood, obtained in a trial of the OX40 agonist ivuxolimab. The origin of the receptors is an adult with an advanced solid tumor such as melanoma, head and neck, liver or kidney cancer.

The V and J genes are TRBV11-3 and TRBJ1-2, with D possibly being TRBD1 (5 bases). The germline gives CDR1 SGHNT, CDR2 YENEEA. The CDR3 is 14 residues long. V lost 1 base, J lost 10 bases, and 16 bases lay in between. CDR3 in DNA: TGTGCCAGCAGCTTAGGTTGGTTGGGGCTTGACTACACCTTC. Amino acids: CASSLGWLGLDYTF.

CDR3 nucleotide sequence: TGTGCCAGCAGCGTAGTTGGAAGCAGCTCCTACAATGAGCAGTTCTTC. Protein: CASSVVGSSSYNEQFF. V usage is TRBV9 and J usage is TRBJ2-1; D gene uncertain. Germline CDR1 is SGDLS and CDR2 is YYNGEE. This CDR3 has 16 residues. Trimming removed 0 bases at V and 0 bases at J, with 10 bases between.

The genes are TRBV11-3 and TRBJ2-5; D not resolved. The CDR3 is 14 residues long. V lost 1 base, J lost 2 bases, and 8 bases lay in between. CDR1 SGHNT and CDR2 YENEEA come from the germline V gene. The CDR3 here is CASSLGGLQETQYF. In nucleotides, the CDR3 is TGTGCCAGCAGCTTAGGAGGTCTTCAAGAGACCCAGTACTTC.